A selection of T cell receptor beta chains follows, all from one sample in a study of T cells in Graves' hyperthyroidism and ophthalmopathy. TCRdb fed the multiplex PCR reads into MiXCR, producing one record per CDR3 protein. The repertoire has roughly 500,000 distinct CDR3 sequences, around a quarter of them found once; the top ten carry around 10%. Sequenced sample: blood. These receptor sequences come from a woman in her thirties with Graves' ophthalmopathy. Each CDR3 is given with its conserved first and last residue. The order of the fields is D gene, clone size, V gene, J gene, CDR3 DNA, CDR3 protein. D genes are given only for firm matches. Size is stated for part of the rows, as once, few or many counts, or as a class when the clone is expanded.

>TRBD1|once|TRBV19|TRBJ1-6
TGTGCCAGTCAGCAGGGGGCAGATAATTCACCCCTCCACTTT
CASQQGADNSPLHF
>TRBD1|many|TRBV7-9|TRBJ1-2
TGTGCCAGCAGCGCGCAAGGACAGGGGAACTATGGCTACACCTTC
CASSAQGQGNYGYTF
>.|few|TRBV6-1|TRBJ1-1
TGTGCCAGCAGTGAAGTTGGGCAGGAGGCCTCCTATTTT
CASSEVGQEASYF
>TRBD2|many|TRBV20-1|TRBJ2-7
TGCAGTGCTAGGGGGACTACAAGCTCCTACGAGCAGTACTTC
CSARGTTSSYEQYF
>.|many|TRBV20-1|TRBJ1-5
TGCAGTGCTAGAGGGGGGGAGAATCAGCCCCAGCATTTT
CSARGGENQPQHF
>TRBD2|.|TRBV9|TRBJ2-7
TGTGCCAGCAGGATAGGTTGGCGGGGGGCCCACGAGCAGTACTTC
CASRIGWRGAHEQYF
>TRBD1|many|TRBV6-1|TRBJ1-2
TGTGCCAGCAGTGAGGGACAGGGGGTCAACTATGGCTACACCTTC
CASSEGQGVNYGYTF
>.|many|TRBV6-2/TRBV6-3|TRBJ1-5
TGTGCCAGCGCCACGTCCGGAATAGCTCAGCCCCAGCATTTT
CASATSGIAQPQHF
>TRBD1|.|TRBV12-5|TRBJ2-7
TGTGCTAGTGGGAGGACAGGGGTCGAGCAGTACTTC
CASGRTGVEQYF
>TRBD2|many|TRBV11-2|TRBJ2-7
TGTGCCAGCAGCCAAGGGACTAGCGGGGTTTTCTCCTACGAGCAGTACTTC
CASSQGTSGVFSYEQYF
>TRBD1|few|TRBV11-2|TRBJ2-3
TGTGCCAGCAGCTCCCTATACAGGGGCGCAGATACGCAGTATTTT
CASSSLYRGADTQYF